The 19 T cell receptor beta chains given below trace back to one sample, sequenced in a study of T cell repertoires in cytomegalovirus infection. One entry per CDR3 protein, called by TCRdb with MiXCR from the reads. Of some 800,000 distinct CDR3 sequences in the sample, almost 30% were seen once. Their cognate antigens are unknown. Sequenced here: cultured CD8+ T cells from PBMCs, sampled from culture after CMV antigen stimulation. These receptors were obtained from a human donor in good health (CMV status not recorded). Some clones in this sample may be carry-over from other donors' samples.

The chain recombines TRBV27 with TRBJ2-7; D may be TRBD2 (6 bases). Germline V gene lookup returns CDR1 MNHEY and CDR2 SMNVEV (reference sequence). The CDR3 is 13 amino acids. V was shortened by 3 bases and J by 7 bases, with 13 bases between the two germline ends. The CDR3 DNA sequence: TGTGCCAGCAGTTTCGGGGGAACTGGAGAGCAGTACGTC. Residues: CASSFGGTGEQYV.

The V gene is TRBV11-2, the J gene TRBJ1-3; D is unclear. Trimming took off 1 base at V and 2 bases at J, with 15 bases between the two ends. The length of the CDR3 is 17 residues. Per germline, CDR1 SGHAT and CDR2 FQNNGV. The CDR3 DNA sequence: TGTGCCAGCAGCTTAGCTCGGAACTCCTTCCCTGGAAACACCATATATTTT. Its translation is CASSLARNSFPGNTIYF.

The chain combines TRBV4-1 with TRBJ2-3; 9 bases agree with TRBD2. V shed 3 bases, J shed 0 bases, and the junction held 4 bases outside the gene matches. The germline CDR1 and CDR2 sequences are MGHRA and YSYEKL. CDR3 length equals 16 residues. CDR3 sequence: CASSQYSGGSTDTQYF. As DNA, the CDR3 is TGCGCCAGCAGCCAGTATAGCGGGGGCAGCACAGATACGCAGTATTTT.

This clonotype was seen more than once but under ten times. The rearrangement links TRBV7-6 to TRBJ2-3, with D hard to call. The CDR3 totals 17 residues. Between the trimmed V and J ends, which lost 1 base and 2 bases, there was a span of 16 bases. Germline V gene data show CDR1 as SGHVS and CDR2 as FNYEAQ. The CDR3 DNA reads TGTGCCAGCAGCTTAGTTTATTCGGGTTCACCCACAGATACGCAGTATTTT. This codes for CASSLVYSGSPTDTQYF.

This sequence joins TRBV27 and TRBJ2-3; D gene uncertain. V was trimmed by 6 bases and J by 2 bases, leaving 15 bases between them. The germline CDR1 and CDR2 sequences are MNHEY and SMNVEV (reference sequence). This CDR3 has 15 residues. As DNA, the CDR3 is TGTGCCAGCAGGACCCTTGGGGTCCTCACAGATACGCAGTATTTT. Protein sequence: CASRTLGVLTDTQYF.

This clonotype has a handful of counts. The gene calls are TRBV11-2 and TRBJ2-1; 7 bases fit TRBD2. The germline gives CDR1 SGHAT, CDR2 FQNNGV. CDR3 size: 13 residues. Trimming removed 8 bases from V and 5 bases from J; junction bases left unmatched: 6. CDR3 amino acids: CASRWGGDNEQFF. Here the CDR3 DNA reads TGTGCCAGCCGGTGGGGGGGGGACAATGAGCAGTTCTTC.

CDR3 DNA: TGTGCCAGCAGCGCAGATTATTACAATGAGCAGTTCTTC. Its protein is CASSADYYNEQFF. The V gene is TRBV9, the J gene TRBJ2-1; D is unclear. Germline CDR1 and CDR2: SGDLS and YYNGEE. V was pared by 3 bases and J by 4 bases, with 8 bases between. The CDR3 spans 13 residues.

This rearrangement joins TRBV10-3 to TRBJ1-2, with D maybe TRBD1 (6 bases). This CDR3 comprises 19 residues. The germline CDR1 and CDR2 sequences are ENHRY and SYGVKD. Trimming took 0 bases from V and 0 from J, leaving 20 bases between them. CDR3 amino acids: CAISESTVGTTGTNYGYTF. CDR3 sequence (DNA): TGTGCCATCAGTGAGTCTACGGTGGGGACCACAGGGACTAACTATGGCTACACCTTC.

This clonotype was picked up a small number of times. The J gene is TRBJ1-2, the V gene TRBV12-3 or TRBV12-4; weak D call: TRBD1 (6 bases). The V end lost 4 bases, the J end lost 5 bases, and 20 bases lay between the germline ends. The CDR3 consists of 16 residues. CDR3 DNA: TGTGCCAGCAGTTCACAGAGCCAGGGGTCTGGGTATGGCTACACCTTC. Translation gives CASSSQSQGSGYGYTF.

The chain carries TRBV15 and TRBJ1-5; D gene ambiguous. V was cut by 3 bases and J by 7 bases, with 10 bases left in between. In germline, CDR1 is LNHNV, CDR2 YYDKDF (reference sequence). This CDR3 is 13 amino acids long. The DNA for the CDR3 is TGTGCCACCAGCAGGTCAGATCGGCAGCCCCAGCATTTT. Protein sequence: CATSRSDRQPQHF.

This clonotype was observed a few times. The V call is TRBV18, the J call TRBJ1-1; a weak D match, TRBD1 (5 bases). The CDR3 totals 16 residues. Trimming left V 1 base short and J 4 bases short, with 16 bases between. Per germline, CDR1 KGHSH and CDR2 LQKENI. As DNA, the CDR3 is TGTGCCAGCTCACCACAGGGGCTCGGGGTGAGCACTGAAGCTTTCTTT. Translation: CASSPQGLGVSTEAFF.

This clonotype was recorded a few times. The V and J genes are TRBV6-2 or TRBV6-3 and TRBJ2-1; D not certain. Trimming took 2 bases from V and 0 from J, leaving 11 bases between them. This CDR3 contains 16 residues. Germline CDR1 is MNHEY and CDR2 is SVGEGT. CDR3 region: CASSYGVPGSYNEQFF. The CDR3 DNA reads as TGTGCCAGCAGTTACGGGGTACCCGGCTCCTACAATGAGCAGTTCTTC.

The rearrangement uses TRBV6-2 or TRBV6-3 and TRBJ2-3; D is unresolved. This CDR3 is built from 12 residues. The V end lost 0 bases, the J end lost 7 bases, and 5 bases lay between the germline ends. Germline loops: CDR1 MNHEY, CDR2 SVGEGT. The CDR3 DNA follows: TGTGCCAGCAGTTACTCAGACAATACGCAGTATTTT. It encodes CASSYSDNTQYF.

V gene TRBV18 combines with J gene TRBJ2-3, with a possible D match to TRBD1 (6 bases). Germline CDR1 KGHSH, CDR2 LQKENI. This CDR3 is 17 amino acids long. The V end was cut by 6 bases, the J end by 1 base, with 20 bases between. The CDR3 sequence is CASSSDRDKTGTDTQYF. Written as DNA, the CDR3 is TGTGCCAGCTCCTCTGACCGGGACAAAACGGGCACAGATACGCAGTATTTT.

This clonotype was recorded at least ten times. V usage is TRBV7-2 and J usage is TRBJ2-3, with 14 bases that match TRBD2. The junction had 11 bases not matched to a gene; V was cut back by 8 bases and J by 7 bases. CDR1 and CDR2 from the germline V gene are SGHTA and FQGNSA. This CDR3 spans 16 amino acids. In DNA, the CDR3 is TGTGCCAGCGGATCCTCCGGGACTAGCGGGGGCCATACGCAGTATTTT. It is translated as CASGSSGTSGGHTQYF.

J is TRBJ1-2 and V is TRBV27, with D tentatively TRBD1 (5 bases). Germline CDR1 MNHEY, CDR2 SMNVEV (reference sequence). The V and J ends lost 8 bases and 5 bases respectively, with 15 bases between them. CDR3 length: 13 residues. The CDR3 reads CASRLRDRYGYTF. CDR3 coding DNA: TGTGCCAGCCGCCTCAGGGATCGGTATGGCTACACCTTC.

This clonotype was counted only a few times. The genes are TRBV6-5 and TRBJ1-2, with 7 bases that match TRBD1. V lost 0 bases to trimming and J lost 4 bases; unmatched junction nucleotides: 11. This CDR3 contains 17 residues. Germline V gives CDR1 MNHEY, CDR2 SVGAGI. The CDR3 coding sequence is TGTGCCAGCAGTTACTCCACAGGGGCTACTTACTCCTATGGCTACACCTTC. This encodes CASSYSTGATYSYGYTF.

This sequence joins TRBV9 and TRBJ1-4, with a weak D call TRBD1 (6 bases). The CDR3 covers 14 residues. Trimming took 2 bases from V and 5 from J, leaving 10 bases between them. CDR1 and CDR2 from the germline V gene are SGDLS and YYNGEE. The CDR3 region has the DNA TGTGCCAGCAGCGTTACGGGACAAAATGAAAAACTGTTTTTT. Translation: CASSVTGQNEKLFF.

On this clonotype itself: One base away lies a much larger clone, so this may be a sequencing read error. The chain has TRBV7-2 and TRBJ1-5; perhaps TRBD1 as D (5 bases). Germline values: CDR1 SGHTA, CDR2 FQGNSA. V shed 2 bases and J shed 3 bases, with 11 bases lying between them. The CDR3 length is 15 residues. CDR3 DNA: TGTGCCAGCAGCTTAAACGGGGCAATCAATCAGCCCCAGCATTTT. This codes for CASSLNGAINQPQHF.